These T cell receptor beta chains were read from a single sample in a study of tumor-infiltrating lymphocytes in primary liver carcinoma. TCRdb itself ran the multiplex PCR reads through MiXCR, one entry per CDR3 protein. The sample has about 25,000 distinct CDR3 sequences, over 60% seen once. Sequencing input: liver tumor tissue from sampling region 5. These receptors were collected from a woman aged 25 to 39 with primary liver carcinoma and hepatitis B virus infection. Both conserved end residues are trimmed from each CDR3.

j_call,v_call,cdr3_aa
TRBJ2-5,TRBV10-3,AIGESATRQEIQY
TRBJ2-7,TRBV25-1,ASSEYVGNQQY
TRBJ2-3,TRBV12-3/TRBV12-4,ASSLVAADTQY
TRBJ2-1,TRBV6-6,ASGTPSDNEQS
TRBJ1-3,TRBV30,SWTRDSHSGNAIY
TRBJ2-3,TRBV28,TSSFSIVTDTQY
TRBJ2-1,TRBV11-2,ASGVISGRAGNEQF
TRBJ2-3,TRBV11-2,ASNLTTSGRAGRDTQY
TRBJ1-2,TRBV11-2,ASSHRGRGDYSYT
TRBJ2-1,TRBV12-3/TRBV12-4,ASSISGSSHNEQF
TRBJ2-7,TRBV11-2,ASSLSVGLVGGRYEQY
TRBJ2-5,TRBV10-3,AVIESATRQETQY
TRBJ2-2,TRBV4-3,ASSVLAGGPRSNTGDLF
TRBJ2-3,TRBV11-2,ASSRTQQGRGGTQY
TRBJ1-1,TRBV28,ASSFNVGVWDTEAF
TRBJ2-2,TRBV4-3,ATSVPAGGPRSNTGELF
TRBJ2-3,TRBV11-2,ASSLTRQGRGDTQY
TRBJ1-2,TRBV14,ARSHPQLGGYI
TRBJ1-1,TRBV11-2,ASSLWNTEAF